A selection of T cell receptor beta chains follows, all from one sample in a study of CD8 T cells in Susac syndrome. One entry per CDR3 protein, called by TCRdb with MiXCR from the immunoSEQ multiplex PCR reads. In the table there are about 300,000 distinct CDR3 sequences, roughly 85% of which are singletons. The sample taken for sequencing was CD8+ T cells from PBMCs. The receptors here all came from a human donor with multiple sclerosis. Each CDR3 is given with its conserved first and last residue. A D gene is named only where the DNA matches it firmly. Clone sizes are given selectively: once, few, many, or a class where the clone is expanded.

>NA|NA|TRBV28|TRBJ1-2
TGTGCCAGCAGTTTAGTGGGGATCGTTCTAATTTCTAACTATGGCTACACCTTC
CASSLVGIVLISNYGYTF
>TRBD2|NA|TRBV5-4|TRBJ2-7
TGTGCCAGCAGCCTCGTCGGGGGGGGTATCGCCTACGAGCAGTACTTC
CASSLVGGGIAYEQYF
>TRBD2|NA|TRBV20-1|TRBJ2-1
TGCAGTGCTAGACTAGCGGGAGCAGGCTACAATGAGCAGTTCTTC
CSARLAGAGYNEQFF
>NA|few|TRBV5-1|TRBJ1-1
TGCGCCAGCAGCTTACGGATCTCCACTGAAGCTTTCTTT
CASSLRISTEAFF
>NA|NA|TRBV5-1|TRBJ2-2
TGCGCCAGCACTCATGGAGAGATGGTCGGACTAAGTACCGGGGAGCTGTTTTTT
CASTHGEMVGLSTGELFF
>NA|NA|TRBV7-9|TRBJ2-2
TGTGCCAGCAGCTTAGCGAACAGGCCCACCGGGGAGCTGTTTTTT
CASSLANRPTGELFF
>NA|NA|TRBV3-1|TRBJ2-2
TGTGCCAGCAGCCAAGATCAAGGCGGGGAGCTGTTTTTT
CASSQDQGGELFF
>TRBD1|NA|TRBV4-1|TRBJ2-2
TGCGCCAGCAGCGAAAGGGACAGAAAGGTCGGGGAGCTGTTTTTT
CASSERDRKVGELFF
>TRBD2|NA|TRBV20-1|TRBJ2-2
TGCAGTGCTCCGGGACTAGCGGGAGGGCGGACCGGGGAGCTGTTTTTT
CSAPGLAGGRTGELFF
>NA|NA|TRBV7-9|TRBJ2-2
TGTGCCAGCAGCTCCCCTAGGGGGATGGACACCGGGGAGCTGTTTTTT
CASSSPRGMDTGELFF
>NA|few|TRBV6-2/TRBV6-3|TRBJ2-7
TGTGCCAGCAGTTACCCCCGGCGCGAGCAGTACTTC
CASSYPRREQYF
>NA|NA|TRBV6-6|TRBJ1-3
TGTGCCACACTCTCTGGAAACACCATATATTTT
CATLSGNTIYF
>TRBD2|once|TRBV7-2|TRBJ2-7
TGTGCCAGCACCTGGTCGGGGGGATCCTACGAGCAGTACTTC
CASTWSGGSYEQYF